This T cell receptor beta chain appears in the sequencing data of a study of naive and memory T cell subsets. General study results and limits: This RNA-based method may be sensitive to activation-related transcript changes.

A UMI-containing oligonucleotide was joined by 3' ligation to the TCR cDNA template. The CDR3 is made up of 17 amino acids. Trimming cost V 3 bases and J 4 bases, with 19 bases left between them. Germline V gene sequence: CDR1 SQVTM, CDR2 ANQGSEA. Amplification of ligated cDNA took four PCR rounds with SP2 and nested alpha and beta constant primers. TCRdb re-called the 5' RACE reads through MiXCR, storing one row per CDR3 protein. The sample includes about 62,000 distinct CDR3 sequences, 6.5% to 9% of them seen just once. Points on this clonotype: The antigen is not known.

The sequence came from a female donor in good health. The chain recombines TRBV29-1 with TRBJ2-6; weak D call: TRBD2 (6 bases). CDR3 amino acids: CSVEGGLRSGGANVLTF. Written as DNA, the CDR3 is TGCAGCGTTGAGGGTGGACTACGATCCGGCGGGGCCAACGTCCTGACTTTC.